The T cell receptor beta chain described here comes from a study of cytomegalovirus exposure and HLA in healthy donors. Despite likely unrecorded immune exposures, the donors were nominally healthy at the time of sampling. In the PCR, 60 Vbeta and 13 Jbeta primers were used. The data were produced by immunoSEQ multiplex PCR, yet TCRdb's version contains in-frame clones alone and is incomplete. This sample has over 150,000 clones, with less than 80% found just once. As concerns this clone: Its antigen remains unidentified.

Trimming pared 1 base from V and 2 bases from J, leaving 15 bases between. The germline V gene has CDR1 LNHNV and CDR2 YYDKDF (reference sequence). The CDR3 runs to 16 residues. Study outcomes and limitations: The classifier was said to identify cytomegalovirus status with high specificity and sensitivity.

Sequenced sample: PBMCs. The chain uses TRBV15 and TRBJ2-7; maybe TRBD1 (7 bases). This TCR was sampled from a man in his forties in good health and CMV-seronegative. The CDR3 sequence is CATSRGKGGGTYEQYF. CDR3 nucleotide sequence: TGTGCCACCAGCAGAGGGAAAGGGGGCGGGACCTACGAGCAGTACTTC.